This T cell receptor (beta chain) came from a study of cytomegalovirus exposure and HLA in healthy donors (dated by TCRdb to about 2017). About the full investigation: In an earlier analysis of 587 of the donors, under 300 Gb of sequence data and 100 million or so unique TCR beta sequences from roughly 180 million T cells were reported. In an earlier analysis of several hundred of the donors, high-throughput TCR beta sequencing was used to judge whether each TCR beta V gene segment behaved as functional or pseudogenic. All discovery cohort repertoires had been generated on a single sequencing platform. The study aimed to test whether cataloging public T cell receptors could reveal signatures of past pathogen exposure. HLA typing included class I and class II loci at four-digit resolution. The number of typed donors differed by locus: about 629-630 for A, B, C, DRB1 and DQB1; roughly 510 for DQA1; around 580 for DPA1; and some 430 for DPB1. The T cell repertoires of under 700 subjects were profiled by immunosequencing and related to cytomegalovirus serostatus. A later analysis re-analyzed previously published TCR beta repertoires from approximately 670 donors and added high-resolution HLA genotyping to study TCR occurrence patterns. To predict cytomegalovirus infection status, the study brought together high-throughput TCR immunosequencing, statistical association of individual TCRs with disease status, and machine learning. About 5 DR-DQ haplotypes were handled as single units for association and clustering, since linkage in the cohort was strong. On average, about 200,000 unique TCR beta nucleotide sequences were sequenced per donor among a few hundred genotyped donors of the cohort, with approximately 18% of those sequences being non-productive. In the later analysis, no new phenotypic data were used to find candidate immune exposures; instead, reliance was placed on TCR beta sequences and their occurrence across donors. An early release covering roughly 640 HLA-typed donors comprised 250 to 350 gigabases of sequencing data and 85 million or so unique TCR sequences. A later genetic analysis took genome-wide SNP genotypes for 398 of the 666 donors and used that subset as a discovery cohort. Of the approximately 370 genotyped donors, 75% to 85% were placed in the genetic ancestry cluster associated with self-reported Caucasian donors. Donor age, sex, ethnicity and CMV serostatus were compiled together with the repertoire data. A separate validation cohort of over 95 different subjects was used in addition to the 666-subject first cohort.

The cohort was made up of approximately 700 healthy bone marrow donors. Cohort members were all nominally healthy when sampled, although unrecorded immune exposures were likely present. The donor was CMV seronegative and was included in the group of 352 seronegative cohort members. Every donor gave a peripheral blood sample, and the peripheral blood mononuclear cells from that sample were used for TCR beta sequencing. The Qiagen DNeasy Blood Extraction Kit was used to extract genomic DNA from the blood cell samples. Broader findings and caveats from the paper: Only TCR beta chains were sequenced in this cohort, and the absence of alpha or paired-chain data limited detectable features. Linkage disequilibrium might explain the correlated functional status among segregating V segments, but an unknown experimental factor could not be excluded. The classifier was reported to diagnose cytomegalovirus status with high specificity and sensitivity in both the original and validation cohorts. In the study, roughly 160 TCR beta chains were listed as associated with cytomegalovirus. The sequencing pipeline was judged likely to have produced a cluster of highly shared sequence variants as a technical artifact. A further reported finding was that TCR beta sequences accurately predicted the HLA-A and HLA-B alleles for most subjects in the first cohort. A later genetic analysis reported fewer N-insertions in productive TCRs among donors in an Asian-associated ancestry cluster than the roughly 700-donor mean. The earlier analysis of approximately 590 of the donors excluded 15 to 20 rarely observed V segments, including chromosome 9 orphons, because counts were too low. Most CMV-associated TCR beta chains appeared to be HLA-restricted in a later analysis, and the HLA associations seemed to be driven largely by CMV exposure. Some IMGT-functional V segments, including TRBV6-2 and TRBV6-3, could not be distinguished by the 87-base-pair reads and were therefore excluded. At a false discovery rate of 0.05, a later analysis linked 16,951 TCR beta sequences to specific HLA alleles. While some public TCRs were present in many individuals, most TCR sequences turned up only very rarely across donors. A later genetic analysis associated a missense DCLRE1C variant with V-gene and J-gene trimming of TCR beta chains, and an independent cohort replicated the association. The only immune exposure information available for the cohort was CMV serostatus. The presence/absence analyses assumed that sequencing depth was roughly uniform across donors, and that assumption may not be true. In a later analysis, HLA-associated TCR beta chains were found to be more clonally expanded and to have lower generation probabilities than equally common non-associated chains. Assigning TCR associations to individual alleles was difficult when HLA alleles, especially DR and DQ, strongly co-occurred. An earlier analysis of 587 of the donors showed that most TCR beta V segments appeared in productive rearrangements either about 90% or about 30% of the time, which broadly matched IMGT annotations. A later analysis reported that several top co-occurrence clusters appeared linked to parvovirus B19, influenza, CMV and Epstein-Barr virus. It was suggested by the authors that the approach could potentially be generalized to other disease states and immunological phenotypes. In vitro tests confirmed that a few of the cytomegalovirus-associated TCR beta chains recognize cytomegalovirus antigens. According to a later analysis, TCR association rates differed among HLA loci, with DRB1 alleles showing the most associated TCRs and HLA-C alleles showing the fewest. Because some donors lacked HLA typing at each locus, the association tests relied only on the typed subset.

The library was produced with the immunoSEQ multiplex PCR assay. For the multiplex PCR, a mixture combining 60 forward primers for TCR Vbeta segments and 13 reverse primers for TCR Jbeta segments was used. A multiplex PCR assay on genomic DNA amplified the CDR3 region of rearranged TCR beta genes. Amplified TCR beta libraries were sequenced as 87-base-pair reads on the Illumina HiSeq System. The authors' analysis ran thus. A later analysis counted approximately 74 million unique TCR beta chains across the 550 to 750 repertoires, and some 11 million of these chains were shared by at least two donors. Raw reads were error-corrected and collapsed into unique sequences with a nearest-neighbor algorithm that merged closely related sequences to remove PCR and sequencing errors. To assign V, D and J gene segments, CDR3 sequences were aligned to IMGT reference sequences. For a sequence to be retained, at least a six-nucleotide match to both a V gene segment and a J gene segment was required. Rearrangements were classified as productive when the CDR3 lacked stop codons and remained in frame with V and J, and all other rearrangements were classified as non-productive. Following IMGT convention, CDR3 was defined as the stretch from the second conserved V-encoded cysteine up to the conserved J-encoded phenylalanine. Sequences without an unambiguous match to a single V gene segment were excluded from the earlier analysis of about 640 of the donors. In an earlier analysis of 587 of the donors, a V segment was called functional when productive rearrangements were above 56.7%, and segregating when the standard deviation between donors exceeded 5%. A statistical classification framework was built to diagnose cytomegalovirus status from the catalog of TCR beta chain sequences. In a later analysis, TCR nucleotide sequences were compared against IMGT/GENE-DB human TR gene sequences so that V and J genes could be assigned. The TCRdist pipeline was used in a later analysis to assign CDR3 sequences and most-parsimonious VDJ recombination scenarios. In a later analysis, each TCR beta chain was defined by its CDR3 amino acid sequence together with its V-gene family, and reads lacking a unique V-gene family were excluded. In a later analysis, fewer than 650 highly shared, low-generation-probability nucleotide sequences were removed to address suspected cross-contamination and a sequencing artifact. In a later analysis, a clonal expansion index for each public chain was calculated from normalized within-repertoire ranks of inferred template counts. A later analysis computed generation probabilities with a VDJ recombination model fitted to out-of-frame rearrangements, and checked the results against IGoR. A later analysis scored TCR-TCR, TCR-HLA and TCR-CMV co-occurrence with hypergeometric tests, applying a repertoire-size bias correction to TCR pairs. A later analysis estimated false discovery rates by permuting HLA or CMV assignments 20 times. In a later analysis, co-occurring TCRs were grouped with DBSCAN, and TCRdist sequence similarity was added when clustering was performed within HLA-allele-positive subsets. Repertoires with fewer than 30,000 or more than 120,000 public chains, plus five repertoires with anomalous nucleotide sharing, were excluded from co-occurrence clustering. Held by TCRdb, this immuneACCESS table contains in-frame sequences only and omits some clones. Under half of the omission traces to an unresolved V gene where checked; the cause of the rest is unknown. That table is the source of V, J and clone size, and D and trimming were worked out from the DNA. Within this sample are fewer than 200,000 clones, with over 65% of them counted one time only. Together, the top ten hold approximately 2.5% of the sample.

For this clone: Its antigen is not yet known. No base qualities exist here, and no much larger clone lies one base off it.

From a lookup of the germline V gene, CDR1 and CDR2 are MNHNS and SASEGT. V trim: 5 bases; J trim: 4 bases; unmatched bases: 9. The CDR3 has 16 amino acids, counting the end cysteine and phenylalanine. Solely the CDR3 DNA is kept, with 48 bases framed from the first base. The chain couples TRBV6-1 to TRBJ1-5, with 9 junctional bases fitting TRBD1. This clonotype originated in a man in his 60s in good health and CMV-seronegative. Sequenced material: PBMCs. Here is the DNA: TGTGCCAGCAGTCAAGGACAGGGGTCGGGGAATCAGCCCCAGCATTTT. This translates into CASSQGQGSGNQPQHF.